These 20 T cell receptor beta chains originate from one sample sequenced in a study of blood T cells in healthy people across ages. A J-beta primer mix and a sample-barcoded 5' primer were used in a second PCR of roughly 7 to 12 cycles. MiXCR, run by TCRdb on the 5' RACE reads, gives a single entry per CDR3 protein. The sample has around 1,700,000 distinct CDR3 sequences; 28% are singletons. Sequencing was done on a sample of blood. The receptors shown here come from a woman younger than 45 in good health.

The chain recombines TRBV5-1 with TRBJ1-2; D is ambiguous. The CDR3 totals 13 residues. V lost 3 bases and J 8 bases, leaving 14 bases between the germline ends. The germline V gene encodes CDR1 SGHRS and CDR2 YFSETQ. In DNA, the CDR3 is TGCGCCAGCAGCTCCACGGACGGTGGAGGCTACACCTTC. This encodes CASSSTDGGGYTF.

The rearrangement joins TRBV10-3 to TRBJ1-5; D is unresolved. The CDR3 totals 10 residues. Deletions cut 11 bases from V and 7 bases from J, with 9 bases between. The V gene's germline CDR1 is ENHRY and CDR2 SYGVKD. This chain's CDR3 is CALLGQPQHF. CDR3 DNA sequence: TGTGCCCTCCTAGGGCAGCCCCAGCATTTT.

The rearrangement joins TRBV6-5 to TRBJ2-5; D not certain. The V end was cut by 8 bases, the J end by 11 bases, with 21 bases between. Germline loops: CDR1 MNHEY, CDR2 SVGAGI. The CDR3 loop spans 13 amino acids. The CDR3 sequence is CASGTTSTGEQYF. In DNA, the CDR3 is TGTGCCAGCGGTACTACCTCGACGGGTGAGCAGTACTTC.

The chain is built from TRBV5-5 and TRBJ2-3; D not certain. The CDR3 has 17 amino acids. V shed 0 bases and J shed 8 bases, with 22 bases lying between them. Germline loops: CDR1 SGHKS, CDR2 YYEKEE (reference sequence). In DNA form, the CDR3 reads TGTGCCAGCAGCTTGGAGCCCGCGTGGCGCTACGCCGCTACGCAGTATTTT. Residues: CASSLEPAWRYAATQYF.

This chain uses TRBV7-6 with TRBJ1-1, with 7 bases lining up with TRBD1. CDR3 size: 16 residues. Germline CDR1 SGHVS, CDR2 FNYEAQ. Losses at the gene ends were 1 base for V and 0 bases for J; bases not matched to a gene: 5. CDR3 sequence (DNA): TGTGCCAGCAGCTTAGAAACAGGGGCTCTGAACACTGAAGCTTTCTTT. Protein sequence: CASSLETGALNTEAFF.

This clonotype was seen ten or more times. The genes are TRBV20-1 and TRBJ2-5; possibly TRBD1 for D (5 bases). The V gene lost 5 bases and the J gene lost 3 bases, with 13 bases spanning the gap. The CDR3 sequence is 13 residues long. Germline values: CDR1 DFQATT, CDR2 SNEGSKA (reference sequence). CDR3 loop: CSAPGRVEETQYF. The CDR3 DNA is TGCAGTGCTCCCGGCAGGGTCGAAGAGACCCAGTACTTC.

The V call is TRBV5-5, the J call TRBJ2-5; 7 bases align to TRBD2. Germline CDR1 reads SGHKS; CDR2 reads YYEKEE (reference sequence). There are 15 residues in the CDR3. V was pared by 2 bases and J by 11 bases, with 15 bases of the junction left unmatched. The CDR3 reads CASSFGTTLNNEQYF. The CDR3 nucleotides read TGTGCCAGCAGCTTCGGGACTACTTTAAACAATGAGCAGTACTTC.

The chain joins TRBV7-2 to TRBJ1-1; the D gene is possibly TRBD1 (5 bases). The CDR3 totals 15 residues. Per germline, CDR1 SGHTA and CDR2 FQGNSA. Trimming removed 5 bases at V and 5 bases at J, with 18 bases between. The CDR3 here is CASSNTRRGVTEAFF. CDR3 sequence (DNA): TGTGCCAGCAGCAATACCCGGCGGGGGGTAACTGAAGCTTTCTTT.

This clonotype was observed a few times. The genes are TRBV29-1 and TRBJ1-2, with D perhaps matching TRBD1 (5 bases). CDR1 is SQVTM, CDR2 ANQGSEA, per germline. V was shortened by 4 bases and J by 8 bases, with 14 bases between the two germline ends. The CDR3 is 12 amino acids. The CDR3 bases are TGCAGCGTTGGGCCGGCCAGGGTGGGCTACACCTTC. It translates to CSVGPARVGYTF.

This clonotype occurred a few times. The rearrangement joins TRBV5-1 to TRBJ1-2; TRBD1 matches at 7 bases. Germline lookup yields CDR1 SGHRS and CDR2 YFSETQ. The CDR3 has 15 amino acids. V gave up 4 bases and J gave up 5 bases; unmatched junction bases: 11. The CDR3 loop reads CASSRLGQSFYGYTF. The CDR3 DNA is TGCGCCAGCAGCCGGTTGGGACAGTCGTTTTATGGCTACACCTTC.

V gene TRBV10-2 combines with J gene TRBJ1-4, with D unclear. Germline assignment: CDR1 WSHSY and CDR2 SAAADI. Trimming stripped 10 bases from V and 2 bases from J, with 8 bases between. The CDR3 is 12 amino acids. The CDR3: CATQETNEKLFF. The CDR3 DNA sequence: TGCGCCACCCAGGAGACTAATGAAAAACTGTTTTTT.

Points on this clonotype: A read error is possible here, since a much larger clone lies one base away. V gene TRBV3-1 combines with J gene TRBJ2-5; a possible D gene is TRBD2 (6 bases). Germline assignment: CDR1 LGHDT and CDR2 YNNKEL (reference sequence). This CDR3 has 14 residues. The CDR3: CASNQNRRGETQYF. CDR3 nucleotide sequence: TGTGCCAGCAACCAAAATAGGAGGGGTGAGACCCAGTACTTC.

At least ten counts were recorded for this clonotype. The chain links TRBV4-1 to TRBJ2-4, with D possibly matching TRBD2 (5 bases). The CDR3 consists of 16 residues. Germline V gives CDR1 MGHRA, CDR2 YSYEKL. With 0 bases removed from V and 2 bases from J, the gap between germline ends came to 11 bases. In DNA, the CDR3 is TGCGCCAGCAGCCAAGATTTGAGCGGTACCAAAAACATTCAGTACTTC. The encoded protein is CASSQDLSGTKNIQYF.

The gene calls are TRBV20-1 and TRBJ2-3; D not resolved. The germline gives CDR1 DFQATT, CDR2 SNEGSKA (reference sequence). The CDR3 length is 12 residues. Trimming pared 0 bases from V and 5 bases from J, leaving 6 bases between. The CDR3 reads CSARDPKDTQYF. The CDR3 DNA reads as TGCAGTGCTAGAGATCCGAAAGATACGCAGTATTTT.

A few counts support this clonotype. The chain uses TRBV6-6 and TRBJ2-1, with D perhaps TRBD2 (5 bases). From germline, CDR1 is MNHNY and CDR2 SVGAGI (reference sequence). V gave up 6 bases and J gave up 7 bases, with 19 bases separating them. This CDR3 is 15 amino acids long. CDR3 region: CASSPGNTGGNEQFF. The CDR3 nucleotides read TGTGCCAGCAGCCCCGGGAACACTGGTGGAAATGAGCAGTTCTTC.

This CDR3 is CASRADRNTEAFF. The CDR3, as DNA: TGTGCCAGCAGAGCCGACAGAAACACTGAAGCTTTCTTT. The chain joins TRBV6-4 to TRBJ1-1; D might be TRBD1 (5 bases). The CDR3 length is 13 residues. Between the trimmed V and J ends, which lost 6 bases and 2 bases, there was a span of 10 bases. Germline values: CDR1 MRHNA, CDR2 SNTAGT.

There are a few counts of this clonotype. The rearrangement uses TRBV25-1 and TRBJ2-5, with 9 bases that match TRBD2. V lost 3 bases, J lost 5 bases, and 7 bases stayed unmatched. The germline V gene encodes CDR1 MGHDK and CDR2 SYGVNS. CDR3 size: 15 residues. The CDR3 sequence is CASSEPSGVGETQYF. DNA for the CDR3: TGTGCCAGCAGTGAGCCTAGCGGGGTTGGGGAGACCCAGTACTTC. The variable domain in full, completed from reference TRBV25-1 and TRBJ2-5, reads EADIYQTPRYLVIGTGKKITLECSQTMGHDKMYWYQQDPGMELHLIHYSYGVNSTEKGDLSSESTVSRIRTEHFPLTLESARPSHTSQYLCASSEPSGVGETQYFGPGTRLLVL.

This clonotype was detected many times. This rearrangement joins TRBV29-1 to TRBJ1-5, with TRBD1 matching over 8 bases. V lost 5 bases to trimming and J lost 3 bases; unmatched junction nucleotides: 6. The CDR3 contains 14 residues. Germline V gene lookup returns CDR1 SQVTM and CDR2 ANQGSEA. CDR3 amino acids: CSVQTGAINQPQHF. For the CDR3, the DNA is TGCAGCGTTCAGACAGGGGCAATCAATCAGCCCCAGCATTTT.

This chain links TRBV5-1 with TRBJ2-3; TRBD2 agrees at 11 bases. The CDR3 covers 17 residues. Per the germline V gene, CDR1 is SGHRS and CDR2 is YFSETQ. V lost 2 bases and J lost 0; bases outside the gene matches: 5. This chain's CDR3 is CASSFNVAGGSTDTQYF. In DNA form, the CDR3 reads TGCGCCAGCAGCTTCAATGTAGCGGGGGGGAGCACAGATACGCAGTATTTT.

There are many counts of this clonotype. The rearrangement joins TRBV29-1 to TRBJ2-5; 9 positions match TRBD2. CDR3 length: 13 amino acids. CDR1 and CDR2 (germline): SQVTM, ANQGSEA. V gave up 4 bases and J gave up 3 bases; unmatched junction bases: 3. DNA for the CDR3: TGCAGCGTTGTAAGACTAGCGGAAGAGACCCAGTACTTC. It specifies CSVVRLAEETQYF. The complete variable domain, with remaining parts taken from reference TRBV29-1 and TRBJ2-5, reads SAVISQKPSRDICQRGTSLTIQCQVDSQVTMMFWYRQQPGQSLTLIATANQGSEATYESGFVIDKFPISRPNLTFSTLTVSNMSPEDSSIYLCSVVRLAEETQYFGPGTRLLVL.